The T cell receptor beta chain under discussion was sequenced for a study of post-analysis software for immune sequencing data (dated by TCRdb to about 2015). Some background on the complete study: Disease courses on record covered relapsing-remitting, secondary progressive and progressive-relapsing multiple sclerosis, though some patients had no subtype annotation. The multiple sclerosis patient repertoires were compared with ten to eleven previously published healthy control repertoires from donors aged about 6 to 25 years. A subset of samples was prepared in parallel using single-end sample barcoding, then pooled and co-amplified after Illumina adapter ligation.

V is pared back by 6 bases and J by 7 bases, with 28 bases lying between the germline termini. As encoded in the germline V gene (reference sequence), CDR1 is DFQATT while CDR2 is SNEGSKA. The CDR3 sequence holds 17 residues, the cysteine and phenylalanine included. The retained sequence is limited to the CDR3, 51 bases, with the frame set at the first base. To demonstrate the VDJtools post-analysis software, TCR beta repertoires were profiled from the peripheral blood of about a dozen young patients with multiple sclerosis. The multiple sclerosis patients were children and adolescents between roughly 6 and 16 years of age. General study outcomes and caveats: The control group was slightly older than the multiple sclerosis patient group. Patients showed significantly higher frequencies than controls for five TRBV segments, among them TRBV5-6, TRBV5-1 and TRBV20-1. Multiple sclerosis patients had significantly lower normalized Chao1 diversity than controls, a result that suggests substantial peripheral T-cell clonal expansion. Direct clustering with F measure revealed strong co-clustering of samples prepared in the same batch, which led to a batch-effect correction.

Library preparation used PCR. Sequencing took place on an Illumina HiSeq 2500. To reduce PCR and sequencing biases, unique molecular identifiers were incorporated into the TCR beta cDNA libraries. Per 1 to 10 million input T cells, some 500,000 cDNA molecules were obtained, such that each molecule approximated one T cell. Patient libraries were prepared and sequenced with the same protocol used for the earlier healthy control dataset. Samples belonging to the same batch were prepared together, multiplexed and sequenced on a shared HiSeq lane. As for how the authors treated the data: Raw barcoded reads were processed with MIGEC, discarding single-read molecular identifier groups before consensus assembly and CDR3 extraction. Clonotype tables were post-analysed with VDJtools, and diversity was normalized by down-sampling all datasets to the smallest sample size. Repertoire overlap clustering matched CDR3 amino acid but not nucleotide sequences to correct batch-related cross-sample contamination. In-frame beta chains were kept once TCRdb had trimmed the public reads at Q25 with fastp and called clones with MiXCR. Each entry is one CDR3 protein sequence, shown with its most common DNA and genes. The V and J calls, along with clone size, are taken from TCRdb and not from the paper's own processing. The sample has 700,000 to 800,000 distinct CDR3 sequences on record, less than 35% of them singletons. Roughly 0.53% of the sample belongs to the ten largest clones.

Of note for this clonotype: What antigen it recognizes has not been identified. No base-level quality is on record; no much larger clone is a single base apart.

The chain is made from TRBV20-1 and TRBJ2-4, with no confidently assigned D gene. Sequenced: blood. The receptor was isolated from a girl aged 5 to 17 with multiple sclerosis. The CDR3 here reads CSANNRAATIKNNIQYF. The bases read TGCAGTGCGAATAACCGCGCGGCGACCATCAAAAATAACATTCAGTACTTC.